This T cell receptor (beta chain) was identified during a study of shared clonotypes between healthy human individuals. The CDR3 contains 12 residues. V lost 5 bases and J lost 7, with 8 bases in between. Germline loops: CDR1 MNHEY, CDR2 SVGAGI. Measured with immunoSEQ multiplex PCR; TCRdb has only the in-frame clones, and not every one. Found here are over 95,000 clones, 55% to 70% of them singletons; the top ten hold about a quarter. This clone was recorded a few times. The chain recombines TRBV6-5 with TRBJ2-2; D is unclear. Input material: memory CD8+ T cells sorted from blood. Subset noted: CD45RO+ cells pooled with CCR7-negative TemRA cells. The TCR was taken from a woman aged 25 to 39 in good health. CDR3 protein: CASSGIDGELFF. The CDR3 DNA reads as TGTGCCAGCAGTGGCATAGACGGGGAGCTGTTTTTT.